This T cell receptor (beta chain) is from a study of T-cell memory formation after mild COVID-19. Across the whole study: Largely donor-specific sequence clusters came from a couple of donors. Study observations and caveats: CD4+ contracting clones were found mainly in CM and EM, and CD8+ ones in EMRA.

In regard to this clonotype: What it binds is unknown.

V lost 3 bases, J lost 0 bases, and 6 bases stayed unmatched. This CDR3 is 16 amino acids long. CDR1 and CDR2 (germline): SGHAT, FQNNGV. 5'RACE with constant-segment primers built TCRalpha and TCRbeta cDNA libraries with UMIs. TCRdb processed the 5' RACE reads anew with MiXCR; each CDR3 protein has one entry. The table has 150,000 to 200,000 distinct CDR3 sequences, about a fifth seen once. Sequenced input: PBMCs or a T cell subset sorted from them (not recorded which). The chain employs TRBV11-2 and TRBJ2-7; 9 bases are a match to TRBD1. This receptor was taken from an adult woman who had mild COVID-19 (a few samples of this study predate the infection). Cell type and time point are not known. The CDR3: CASSFEYRGLSYEQYF. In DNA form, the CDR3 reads TGTGCCAGCAGCTTTGAGTACAGGGGGCTCTCCTACGAGCAGTACTTC. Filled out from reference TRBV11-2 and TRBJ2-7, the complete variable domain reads EAGVAQSPRYKIIEKRQSVAFWCNPISGHATLYWYQQILGQGPKLLIQFQNNGVVDDSQLPKDRFSAERLKGVDSTLKIQPAKLEDSAVYLCASSFEYRGLSYEQYFGPGTRLTVT.